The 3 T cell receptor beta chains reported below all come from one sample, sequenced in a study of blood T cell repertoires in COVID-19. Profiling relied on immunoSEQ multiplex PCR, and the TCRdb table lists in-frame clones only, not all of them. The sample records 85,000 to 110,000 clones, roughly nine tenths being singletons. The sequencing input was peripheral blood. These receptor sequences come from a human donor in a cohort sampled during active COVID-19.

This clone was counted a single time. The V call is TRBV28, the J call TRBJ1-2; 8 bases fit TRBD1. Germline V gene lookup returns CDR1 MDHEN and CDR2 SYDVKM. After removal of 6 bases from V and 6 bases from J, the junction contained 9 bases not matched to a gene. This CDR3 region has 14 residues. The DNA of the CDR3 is TGTGCCAGCAGCCACCCAGGGGGCGCGAATGGCTACACCTTC. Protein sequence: CASSHPGGANGYTF.

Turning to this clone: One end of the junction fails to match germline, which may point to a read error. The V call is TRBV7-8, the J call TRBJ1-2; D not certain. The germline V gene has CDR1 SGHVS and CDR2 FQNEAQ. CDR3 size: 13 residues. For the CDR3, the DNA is TGTGCCAGCAGCTTAGCCCTGGACTACGGCTACACCTTC. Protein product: CASSLALDYGYTF.

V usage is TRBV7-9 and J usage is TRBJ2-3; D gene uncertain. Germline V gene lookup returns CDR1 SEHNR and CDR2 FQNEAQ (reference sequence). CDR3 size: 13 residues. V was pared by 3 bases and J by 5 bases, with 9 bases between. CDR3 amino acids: CASSFGAGDTQYF. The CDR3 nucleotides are TGTGCCAGCAGCTTTGGTGCCGGAGATACGCAGTATTTT.